Following are 13 T cell receptor beta chains from one sample sequenced in a study of blood T cell repertoires in COVID-19 (dated by TCRdb to 2018 to 2021). Receptors were amplified or captured by the immunoSEQ multiplex PCR assay. The immuneACCESS repertoire file appears here via TCRdb, limited to in-frame rearrangements. These files lack a portion of the clones; in checked studies, under half of the deficit traces to unresolved V genes, and the cause of the others is not known. The sample profile shows fewer than 200,000 clones; over 80% of them were found once. The ten largest account for roughly 1.5% of the sample. Sequenced input: peripheral blood. All receptors derive from a woman aged 45-60 years with acute or convalescent COVID-19.

This rearrangement joins TRBV6-1 to TRBJ1-5; 11 nucleotides line up with TRBD1. There are 17 residues in the CDR3. Trimming took 0 bases from V and 4 from J; bases not matched to a gene: 5. The germline gives CDR1 MNHNS, CDR2 SASEGT. CDR3 residues: CASSEAWTGGLNQPQHF. In nucleotides, the CDR3 is TGTGCCAGCAGTGAAGCGTGGACAGGGGGCCTAAATCAGCCCCAGCATTTT.

The chain recombines TRBV4-1 with TRBJ2-1, with D maybe TRBD1 (6 bases). Germline V gives CDR1 MGHRA, CDR2 YSYEKL. Trimming removed 0 bases from V and 0 bases from J, with 12 bases in between. The CDR3 has 17 amino acids. Here the CDR3 reads CASSQERGQPSYNEQFF. CDR3 DNA: TGCGCCAGCAGCCAAGAACGCGGACAGCCCTCCTACAATGAGCAGTTCTTC.

J is TRBJ2-7 and V is TRBV27; 8 bases agree with TRBD2. The V gene end was trimmed by 4 bases and the J gene end by 5 bases; junction bases not matched to a gene: 7. The CDR3 runs 14 residues. In germline, CDR1 is MNHEY, CDR2 SMNVEV (reference sequence). DNA of the CDR3: TGTGCCAGCAGTTCGGGACTAGTTCCCGACGAGCAGTACTTC. Protein product: CASSSGLVPDEQYF.

The chain carries TRBV6-2 or TRBV6-3 and TRBJ2-1, with TRBD2 matching over 8 bases. Germline V lookup: CDR1 MNHEY, CDR2 SVGEGT. V was pared by 7 bases and J by 7 bases, with 6 bases of the junction left unmatched. The CDR3 sequence is 13 residues long. The CDR3 bases are TGTGCCAGCAACCCGGGGGGGCGGAATGAGCAGTTCTTC. It codes for CASNPGGRNEQFF.

The sample holds a few counts of this clone. The junction shows a germline mismatch at one end, possibly a read error. V and J are TRBV19 and TRBJ1-2, with 8 bases lining up with TRBD1. The CDR3 is 15 residues long. Germline values: CDR1 LNHDA, CDR2 SQIVND (reference sequence). CDR3 in DNA: TGTGCCAGTAGTCTAGACAGGGGATATGACTATGGCTACACCTTC. Translating gives CASSLDRGYDYGYTF.

CDR3 in DNA: TGTGCCAGCAGCCAGGACAGGGGCATTAACTATGGCTACACCTTC. Translation: CASSQDRGINYGYTF. The rearrangement uses TRBV7-9 and TRBJ1-2; TRBD1 agrees at 9 bases. J gave up 1 base and V 5 bases, and 5 bases lay outside the gene matches. This CDR3 region has 15 residues. CDR1 is SEHNR and CDR2 is FQNEAQ in the germline V gene (reference sequence).

The V gene is TRBV11-3, the J gene TRBJ1-6; no definite D call. The ends were cut back, 3 bases at V and 8 bases at J, with 11 bases in the middle. The CDR3 spans 14 residues. Germline lookup yields CDR1 SGHNT and CDR2 YENEEA. The CDR3, as DNA: TGTGCCAGCAGCTTCCGGGGTCACTATTCACCCCTCCACTTT. Translating it yields CASSFRGHYSPLHF.

This chain connects TRBV27 to TRBJ2-7; TRBD2 agrees at 8 bases. Germline lookup yields CDR1 MNHEY and CDR2 SMNVEV (reference sequence). V gave up 3 bases and J gave up 3 bases; unmatched junction bases: 7. CDR3 size: 15 residues. CDR3 DNA: TGTGCCAGCAGTTTGGGTAGCGGGATTTACTACGAGCAGTACTTC. Its translation: CASSLGSGIYYEQYF.

This clone was recorded only once. V and J are TRBV7-2 and TRBJ1-5, with 7 bases identical to TRBD1. Per the germline V gene, CDR1 is SGHTA and CDR2 is FQGNSA. The V gene end was trimmed by 1 base and the J gene end by 1 base; junction bases not matched to a gene: 7. The CDR3 covers 17 residues. The CDR3 sequence is CASSLDPGTASNQPQHF. CDR3 in DNA: TGTGCCAGCAGCTTAGACCCAGGGACAGCGAGCAATCAGCCCCAGCATTTT. Combining the CDR3 with reference TRBV7-2 and TRBJ1-5 gives the whole variable domain GAGVSQSPSNKVTEKGKDVELRCDPISGHTALYWYRQSLGQGLEFLIYFQGNSAPDKSGLPSDRFSAERTGGSVSTLTIQRTQQEDSAVYLCASSLDPGTASNQPQHFGDGTRLSIL.

The rearrangement joins TRBV4-1 to TRBJ2-5; tentatively, D is TRBD2 (5 bases). The V end lost 2 bases, the J end lost 5 bases, and 9 bases lay between the germline ends. Germline CDR1 and CDR2: MGHRA and YSYEKL. This CDR3 region has 13 residues. CDR3 in amino acids: CASSQSGIETQYF. In nucleotides, the CDR3 is TGCGCCAGCAGCCAATCCGGGATCGAGACCCAGTACTTC.

The CDR3 reads CASSSFRDRAIGVGNTIYF. The DNA for the CDR3 is TGTGCCAGCTCGTCATTCCGGGACAGGGCGATCGGGGTTGGAAACACCATATATTTT. V gene TRBV18 combines with J gene TRBJ1-3; 9 bases match TRBD1. Germline CDR1 and CDR2: KGHSH and LQKENI. The CDR3 runs to 19 residues. Trimming cost V 6 bases and J 3 bases; bases outside gene matches: 18. Complete variable domain (other parts from reference TRBV18 and TRBJ1-3): NAGVMQNPRHLVRRRGQEARLRCSPMKGHSHVYWYRQLPEEGLKFMVYLQKENIIDESGMPKERFSAEFPKEGPSILRIQQVVRGDSAAYFCASSSFRDRAIGVGNTIYFGEGSWLTVV.

The rearrangement joins TRBV7-8 to TRBJ2-5; the match to TRBD2 covers 9 bases. After removal of 4 bases from V and 0 bases from J, the junction contained 6 bases not matched to a gene. The CDR3 is 16 residues long. Germline CDR1 is SGHVS and CDR2 is FQNEAQ. CDR3 in amino acids: CASSSLAGANQETQYF. The CDR3 coding sequence is TGTGCCAGCAGCTCGTTAGCGGGAGCCAACCAAGAGACCCAGTACTTC. Full variable domain (outside the CDR3, taken from reference TRBV7-8 and TRBJ2-5): GAGVSQSPRYKVAKRGQDVALRCDPISGHVSLFWYQQALGQGPEFLTYFQNEAQLDKSGLPSDRFFAERPEGSVSTLKIQRTQQEDSAVYLCASSSLAGANQETQYFGPGTRLLVL.

The chain joins TRBV30 to TRBJ2-2, with 15 bases identical to TRBD2. This CDR3 contains 20 residues. J gave up 6 bases and V 1 base, and 15 bases lay outside the gene matches. Germline V gene lookup returns CDR1 GTSNPN and CDR2 SVGIG (reference sequence). The DNA for the CDR3 is TGTGCCTGGAGTGCTCTTCGGACTAGCGGGAGGGCCGCTGTGGCCGGGGAGCTGTTTTTT. Its protein is CAWSALRTSGRAAVAGELFF.